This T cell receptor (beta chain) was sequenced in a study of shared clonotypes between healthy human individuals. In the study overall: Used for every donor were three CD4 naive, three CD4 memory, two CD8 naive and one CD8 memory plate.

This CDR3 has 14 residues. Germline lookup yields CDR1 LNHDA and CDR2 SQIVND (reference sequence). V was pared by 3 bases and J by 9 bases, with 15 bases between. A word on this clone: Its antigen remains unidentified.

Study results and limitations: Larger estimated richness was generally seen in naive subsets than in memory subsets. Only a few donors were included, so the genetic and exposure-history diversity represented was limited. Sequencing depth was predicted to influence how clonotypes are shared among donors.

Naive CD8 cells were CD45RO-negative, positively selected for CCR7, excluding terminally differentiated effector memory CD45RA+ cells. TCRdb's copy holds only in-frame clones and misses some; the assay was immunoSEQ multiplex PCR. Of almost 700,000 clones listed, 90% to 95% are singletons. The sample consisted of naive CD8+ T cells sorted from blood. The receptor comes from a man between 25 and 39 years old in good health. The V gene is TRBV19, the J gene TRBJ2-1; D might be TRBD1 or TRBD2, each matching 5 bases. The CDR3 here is CASSIGTLMIEQFF. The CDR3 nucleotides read TGTGCCAGTAGTATTGGGACCCTGATGATTGAGCAGTTCTTC.